Given below is one T cell receptor (beta chain) in context. Its antigen is still unknown. This CDR3 has 14 amino acids. The V and J ends lost 11 bases and 2 bases respectively, with 16 bases between them. From germline, CDR1 is SGHAT and CDR2 FQDESV (reference sequence). The source of the sample is a study of cytomegalovirus exposure and HLA in healthy donors. The PCR employed 60 Vbeta primers together with 13 Jbeta primers. Sequenced by immunoSEQ multiplex PCR; TCRdb stores in-frame clones only, minus some. The sample lists more than 85,000 clones; around 78% were seen once. Study-wide results and caveats: A reported reduction in N-insertions relative to the approximately 640-donor mean was seen in an Asian-associated ancestry cluster in a later analysis. Presence/absence analyses took donor sequencing depth as roughly uniform. In a later analysis, TCR beta V- and J-gene trimming showed a link to a missense DCLRE1C variant. Earlier findings revealed that most TCR beta V segments proved productive either about 87% or about 30% of the time.

Input material: PBMCs. The chain has TRBV11-1 and TRBJ1-3; D remains ambiguous. The clonotype comes from a man aged 40-50 years in good health and CMV-seronegative. The CDR3 region is CAGSDVPTGNTIYF. The CDR3 DNA reads TGTGCCGGAAGCGACGTTCCCACTGGAAACACCATATATTTT.